These T cell receptor beta chains were read from a single sample in a study of cytomegalovirus exposure and HLA in healthy donors. Assay: immunoSEQ multiplex PCR; the TCRdb copy retains only in-frame clones and omits some. The sample has approximately 150,000 clones; roughly four fifths are singletons. Sequenced input: PBMCs. These receptors all come from a male donor in good health and CMV-seronegative. CDR3s include the opening cysteine and the closing phenylalanine or tryptophan. The D gene is left open where the match is weak. Size is stated for part of the rows, as once, few or many counts, or as a class when the clone is expanded.

clone_size,j_call,d_call,v_call,cdr3_aa,cdr3_nt
NA,TRBJ2-5,TRBD2,TRBV6-1,CASSAALLAGRGQGTQYF,TGTGCCAGCAGTGCCGCGCTACTAGCGGGGAGGGGTCAGGGGACCCAGTACTTC
NA,TRBJ1-6,NA,TRBV7-6,CASSLDLYIRDSYNSPLHF,TGTGCCAGCAGCTTAGATCTTTATATACGGGACTCCTATAATTCACCCCTCCACTTT
NA,TRBJ1-5,TRBD1,TRBV27,CASRGTTGIQPQHF,TGTGCCAGCAGGGGTACGACAGGGATTCAGCCCCAGCATTTT
few,TRBJ2-3,NA,TRBV7-8,CASSLDRGTDTQYF,TGTGCCAGCAGCTTAGACAGGGGCACAGATACGCAGTATTTT
NA,TRBJ2-7,NA,TRBV28,CASSLSAGVLYEQYF,TGTGCCAGCAGTTTATCGGCAGGGGTTCTCTACGAGCAGTACTTC
NA,TRBJ2-7,NA,TRBV10-3,CAISVNRAMIEQYF,TGTGCCATCAGTGTCAACAGGGCGATGATCGAGCAGTACTTC
NA,TRBJ1-1,NA,TRBV29-1,CSVEIQANTEAFF,TGCAGCGTTGAAATCCAGGCAAACACTGAAGCTTTCTTT
NA,TRBJ1-1,NA,TRBV2,CASSDGRVTEAFF,TGTGCCAGCAGTGACGGGAGGGTGACTGAAGCTTTCTTT
NA,TRBJ1-3,NA,TRBV29-1,CSVLVGREGNTIYF,TGCAGCGTCCTAGTAGGCAGGGAAGGAAACACCATATATTTT
NA,TRBJ1-2,NA,TRBV7-9,CASSLRDRNYGYTF,TGTGCCAGCAGCTTACGTGACAGGAACTATGGCTACACCTTC
NA,TRBJ2-7,TRBD2,TRBV7-8,CASSLYQAGGTYEQYF,TGTGCCAGCAGCTTATACCAAGCGGGGGGCACCTACGAGCAGTACTTC
NA,TRBJ2-7,NA,TRBV2,CASSEAPRGAYEQYF,TGTGCCAGCAGTGAAGCACCACGGGGAGCCTACGAGCAGTACTTC
NA,TRBJ2-2,NA,TRBV7-9,CASSYSTGELFF,TGTGCCAGCAGCTACAGTACCGGGGAGCTGTTTTTT
NA,TRBJ2-5,NA,TRBV19,CASSSSAEGVQETQYF,TGTGCCAGTAGTTCTAGCGCGGAAGGCGTCCAAGAGACCCAGTACTTC
NA,TRBJ2-3,NA,TRBV5-4,CASRPEGVTDTQYF,TGTGCCAGCAGACCCGAAGGGGTTACAGATACGCAGTATTTT
NA,TRBJ1-3,NA,TRBV5-4,CASRNWGYQGRSGNTIYF,TGTGCCAGCAGAAACTGGGGCTATCAGGGCCGCTCTGGAAACACCATATATTTT
NA,TRBJ2-3,NA,TRBV27,CASSREGADGDTQYF,TGTGCCTCCTCCCGGGAAGGTGCCGATGGGGATACGCAGTATTTT
NA,TRBJ1-1,NA,TRBV7-3,CASSLTGGNTEAFF,TGTGCCAGCAGCTTAACAGGGGGGAACACTGAAGCTTTCTTT
NA,TRBJ1-5,TRBD1,TRBV6-5,CASRPGQTFGQPQHF,TGTGCCAGCAGGCCGGGACAGACCTTTGGACAGCCCCAGCATTTT
NA,TRBJ1-4,NA,TRBV7-9,CASSFLIGGWDEKLFF,TGTGCCAGCAGCTTCCTCATCGGGGGATGGGATGAAAAACTGTTTTTT
NA,TRBJ2-7,TRBD2,TRBV6-6,CASSYGLVQNEQYF,TGTGCCAGCAGTTATGGACTAGTCCAAAACGAGCAGTACTTC
NA,TRBJ2-5,TRBD1,TRBV30,CARGPGQAQETQYF,TGTGCCCGCGGGCCGGGACAGGCTCAAGAGACCCAGTACTTC
once,TRBJ2-1,TRBD2,TRBV12-5,CASGDSGGVWYNEQFF,TGTGCTAGTGGTGATAGCGGGGGAGTTTGGTACAATGAGCAGTTCTTC
NA,TRBJ2-1,NA,TRBV19,CATTPGAYNEQFF,TGTGCCACCACGCCGGGGGCCTACAATGAGCAGTTCTTC
few,TRBJ2-1,TRBD2,TRBV10-3,CAIREAGGPVNEQFF,TGTGCCATCAGGGAAGCGGGGGGGCCGGTCAATGAGCAGTTCTTC
once,TRBJ2-7,TRBD2,TRBV28,CASSLFGLAGHEQYF,TGTGCCAGCAGTTTATTCGGACTAGCGGGACACGAGCAGTACTTC
NA,TRBJ2-7,TRBD1,TRBV15,CATSSSGTESYEQYF,TGTGCCACCAGCAGCTCCGGGACAGAATCCTACGAGCAGTACTTC
NA,TRBJ1-1,TRBD1,TRBV5-1,CASSYKQGVEAFF,TGCGCCAGCAGTTACAAGCAGGGGGTGGAAGCTTTCTTT
NA,TRBJ1-2,TRBD1,TRBV14,CASSQSLRTGQLLGYTF,TGTGCCAGCAGCCAATCTCTCCGGACAGGGCAACTTTTGGGCTACACCTTC
NA,TRBJ2-1,NA,TRBV7-8,CASGRTVSGRDEQFF,TGTGCCAGCGGGAGGACTGTCTCGGGCCGCGATGAGCAGTTCTTC
NA,TRBJ2-4,TRBD1,TRBV4-1,CASSLGTGEVWAKNIQYF,TGCGCCAGCAGCCTTGGGACAGGGGAGGTTTGGGCCAAAAACATTCAGTACTTC
few,TRBJ2-1,TRBD2,TRBV4-3,CASSQGLAESSYNEQFF,TGCGCCAGCAGCCAGGGTCTAGCGGAGAGCTCCTACAATGAGCAGTTCTTC
few,TRBJ2-1,NA,TRBV6-4,CASSAARATEQFF,TGTGCCAGCAGTGCCGCCAGGGCTACTGAGCAGTTCTTC
NA,TRBJ2-7,TRBD1,TRBV28,CASSLPGTGSYEQYF,TGTGCCAGCAGTCTCCCGGGGACAGGATCCTACGAGCAGTACTTC
NA,TRBJ2-1,NA,TRBV5-1,CASSLVSGPYNEQFF,TGCGCCAGCAGCTTGGTTAGCGGTCCCTACAATGAGCAGTTCTTC
NA,TRBJ2-2,NA,TRBV9,CASSKQGNTGELFF,TGTGCCAGCAGCAAACAGGGTAACACCGGGGAGCTGTTTTTT
NA,TRBJ2-7,TRBD2,TRBV2,CASSGTSGMYEQYF,TGTGCCAGCAGTGGGACTAGCGGGATGTACGAGCAGTACTTC
NA,TRBJ1-3,NA,TRBV7-3,CASSLTGGSGNTIYF,TGTGCCAGCAGCTTAACAGGCGGCTCTGGAAACACCATATATTTT
NA,TRBJ2-3,TRBD1,TRBV30,CAWRTGMVPDTQYF,TGTGCCTGGAGGACAGGGATGGTCCCAGATACGCAGTATTTT
NA,TRBJ1-1,NA,TRBV6-1,CASSDSGALVNTEAFF,TGTGCCAGCAGTGATTCCGGAGCCCTTGTGAACACTGAAGCTTTCTTT
NA,TRBJ2-5,NA,TRBV4-2,CASSQDLGGRGETQYF,TGTGCCAGCAGCCAAGATCTGGGGGGGCGCGGAGAGACCCAGTACTTC
once,TRBJ2-1,TRBD2,TRBV5-1,CASSLSTSGGGVEQFF,TGCGCCAGCAGCTTGAGTACTAGCGGGGGTGGAGTTGAGCAGTTCTTC
NA,TRBJ1-1,NA,TRBV7-8,CASSLGTGMTTEAFF,TGTGCCAGCAGCTTAGGTACGGGAATGACCACTGAAGCTTTCTTT
NA,TRBJ1-1,TRBD1,TRBV15,CATSGRDRGLPAEAFF,TGTGCCACCAGCGGGCGAGACAGGGGGTTACCAGCTGAAGCTTTCTTT
once,TRBJ2-5,NA,TRBV6-1,CASSRRDLQETQYF,TGTGCCAGCAGTCGGCGGGACCTCCAAGAGACCCAGTACTTC
NA,TRBJ1-2,TRBD1,TRBV7-9,CASSSGPGQGNYGYTF,TGTGCCAGCAGCTCCGGGCCGGGACAGGGGAACTATGGCTACACCTTC
once,TRBJ2-7,TRBD2,TRBV25-1,CASSSTGEGLSSYEQYF,TGTGCCAGCAGTTCCACTGGGGAGGGGTTGAGCTCCTACGAGCAGTACTTC
NA,TRBJ2-5,TRBD1,TRBV6-5,CASSYTPQGRETQYF,TGTGCCAGCAGTTACACACCACAGGGGCGGGAGACCCAGTACTTC